The 21 T cell receptor beta chains below were found in one sample sequenced in a study of T-cell reconstitution after alpha-beta-depleted transplantation in children. TCRbeta library preparation incorporated unique molecular identifiers. MiXCR, run by TCRdb on the PCR reads, gives a single entry per CDR3 protein. This repertoire shows more than 450,000 distinct CDR3 sequences, around 17% found once; its top ten account for 3.3%. Source: PBMCs from the stem cell graft donor, taken from the stem cell graft. These receptors all come from a human donor who donated a stem cell graft to a child with acute lymphoblastic leukemia.

The J gene is TRBJ2-1, the V gene TRBV7-9, with a tentative D call TRBD2 (5 bases). Germline V lookup: CDR1 SEHNR, CDR2 FQNEAQ (reference sequence). This CDR3 region has 14 residues. V lost 5 bases and J 7 bases, leaving 15 bases between the germline ends. CDR3 in DNA: TGTGCCAGCAGCCTCGGGATCATACTAAATGAGCAGTTCTTC. Residues: CASSLGIILNEQFF.

The gene calls are TRBV5-5 and TRBJ2-1, with TRBD1 as a possible D gene (6 bases). With 4 bases removed from V and 7 bases from J, the gap between germline ends came to 18 bases. This CDR3 contains 15 residues. Germline CDR1 and CDR2: SGHKS and YYEKEE (reference sequence). The CDR3 DNA is TGTGCCAGCAGCCCACAAATACAGGGTAGGAATGAGCAGTTCTTC. Translated: CASSPQIQGRNEQFF.

This sequence joins TRBV15 and TRBJ1-1; unclear D gene. V was trimmed by 2 bases and J by 4 bases, leaving 14 bases between them. Looked up from germline, CDR1 is LNHNV and CDR2 is YYDKDF (reference sequence). The CDR3 contains 15 residues. For the CDR3, the DNA is TGTGCCACCAGCAGATCACGGGGATATATCACTGAAGCTTTCTTT. The encoded protein is CATSRSRGYITEAFF.

This clonotype was recorded a few times. This chain connects TRBV6-1 to TRBJ2-2; D not resolved. The germline V gene encodes CDR1 MNHNS and CDR2 SASEGT. V dropped 3 bases and J dropped 0 bases, with 11 bases sitting between them. The CDR3 totals 16 residues. In DNA, the CDR3 is TGTGCCAGCAGTGACCGCAGGACCCCGAACACCGGGGAGCTGTTTTTT. It specifies CASSDRRTPNTGELFF.

V usage is TRBV7-3 and J usage is TRBJ2-2, with TRBD2 matching 14 bases. With 2 bases clipped from V and 6 bases from J, the junction kept 8 bases outside the gene matches. The CDR3 loop spans 18 amino acids. From germline, CDR1 is SGHTA and CDR2 FQGTGA. CDR3 amino acids: CASSLVGGTSGSAGELFF. CDR3 DNA: TGTGCCAGCAGCTTAGTGGGAGGGACTAGCGGGAGCGCCGGGGAGCTGTTTTTT.

The V gene is TRBV5-6, the J gene TRBJ1-5; TRBD1 aligns across 9 bases. This CDR3 contains 16 residues. Germline V gene lookup returns CDR1 SGHDT and CDR2 YYEEEE. With 1 base clipped from V and 0 bases from J, the junction kept 2 bases outside the gene matches. CDR3 DNA: TGTGCCAGCAGCTTGTGGGACAGGGATAGCAATCAGCCCCAGCATTTT. It codes for CASSLWDRDSNQPQHF.

This clonotype has a handful of counts. The chain has TRBV29-1 and TRBJ1-1, with 12 bases aligning to TRBD1. Germline values: CDR1 SQVTM, CDR2 ANQGSEA. V lost 6 bases to trimming and J lost 1 base; unmatched junction nucleotides: 6. The CDR3 is 15 amino acids. The CDR3 is CSVEGQGAPNTEAFF. The DNA of the CDR3 is TGCAGCGTGGAGGGACAGGGGGCGCCGAACACTGAAGCTTTCTTT.

This clonotype turned up a few times. V gene TRBV5-1 combines with J gene TRBJ2-1; D unclear. Germline CDR1 SGHRS, CDR2 YFSETQ. This CDR3 has 14 residues. Trimming removed 0 bases at V and 3 bases at J, with 7 bases between. The DNA for the CDR3 is TGCGCCAGCAGCTTGGCCACCCACTACAATGAGCAGTTCTTC. It translates to CASSLATHYNEQFF. The full variable domain, with the rest looked up from reference TRBV5-1 and TRBJ2-1, is KAGVTQTPRYLIKTRGQQVTLSCSPISGHRSVSWYQQTPGQGLQFLFEYFSETQRNKGNFPGRFSGRQFSNSRSEMNVSTLELGDSALYLCASSLATHYNEQFFGPGTRLTVL.

This clonotype was picked up a small number of times. The chain links TRBV6-5 to TRBJ1-5; D gene uncertain. The length of the CDR3 is 13 residues. The germline V and J ends were trimmed by 8 bases and 1 base, with 9 bases remaining between them. From germline, CDR1 is MNHEY and CDR2 SVGAGI. This CDR3 is CASGWSSNQPQHF. CDR3 nucleotide sequence: TGTGCCAGCGGATGGTCGAGCAATCAGCCCCAGCATTTT.

This clonotype was seen only a few times. The V and J genes are TRBV6-5 and TRBJ2-7; D call uncertain. The length of the CDR3 is 15 residues. The germline CDR1 and CDR2 sequences are MNHEY and SVGAGI. Trimming took 1 base from V and 3 from J, leaving 13 bases between them. DNA of the CDR3: TGTGCCAGCAGTTACTTCCACGGACCCTACTACGAGCAGTACTTC. It yields the protein CASSYFHGPYYEQYF.

The table lists this clonotype with a few counts. The chain recombines TRBV12-3 or TRBV12-4 with TRBJ2-1; TRBD2 matches 7 bases. The CDR3 consists of 16 residues. V shed 1 base and J 1 base; nucleotides not matched to a gene: 4. CDR3 bases: TGTGCCAGCAGTTTAGGGGGACTATTATCCTACAATGAGCAGTTCTTC. Its translation: CASSLGGLLSYNEQFF.

This rearrangement joins TRBV29-1 to TRBJ1-1, with no clear D. Trimming cost V 3 bases and J 2 bases, with 7 bases left between them. The CDR3 runs to 12 residues. CDR1 is SQVTM and CDR2 is ANQGSEA in the germline V gene. DNA of the CDR3: TGCAGCGTTGATTGGGCTAACACTGAAGCTTTCTTT. It encodes CSVDWANTEAFF.

The V and J genes are TRBV5-1 and TRBJ1-2; 7 bases align to TRBD1. Trimming took 7 bases from V and 6 from J; bases not matched to a gene: 15. Germline CDR1 reads SGHRS; CDR2 reads YFSETQ. CDR3 size: 15 residues. CDR3 in DNA: TGCGCCAGCGGACGGTTAGCCGGGACAGCGCATGGCTACACCTTC. Its translation is CASGRLAGTAHGYTF.

The genes are TRBV20-1 and TRBJ1-1; no definite D call. CDR1 and CDR2 (germline): DFQATT, SNEGSKA (reference sequence). The V gene lost 1 base and the J gene lost 0 bases, with 9 bases spanning the gap. CDR3 length equals 14 residues. The CDR3 loop reads CSARVETMNTEAFF. CDR3 in DNA: TGCAGTGCTAGAGTGGAGACAATGAACACTGAAGCTTTCTTT.

This chain connects TRBV2 to TRBJ2-2, with unresolved D. Trimming pared 4 bases from V and 6 bases from J, leaving 15 bases between. In germline, CDR1 is SNHLY, CDR2 FYNNEI. The CDR3 length is 15 residues. The CDR3 DNA sequence: TGTGCCAGCAGTGTTGAGACACTCGGCGCCGGGGAGCTGTTTTTT. This encodes CASSVETLGAGELFF.

This clonotype was counted only a few times. CDR3 protein: CASSLRDRDISGANVLTF. CDR3 DNA: TGCGCCAGCAGCCTCCGGGACAGGGATATCTCTGGGGCCAACGTCCTGACTTTC. The chain links TRBV4-1 to TRBJ2-6; 9 bases fit TRBD1. CDR1 and CDR2 (germline): MGHRA, YSYEKL. This CDR3 spans 18 amino acids. With 4 bases clipped from V and 0 bases from J, the junction kept 7 bases outside the gene matches.

In regard to this clonotype: One junction end does not reproduce the germline sequence, and a read error may be involved. The chain is built from TRBV4-2 and TRBJ2-2; D is possibly TRBD2 (6 bases). Germline loops: CDR1 LGHNA, CDR2 YNFKEQ. The CDR3 consists of 17 residues. The CDR3 loop is CASSQDVGGPKTGELFF. CDR3 in DNA: TGTGCCAGCAGCCAAGATGTCGGAGGGCCGAAGACCGGGGAGCTGTTTTTT.

The V gene is TRBV11-2, the J gene TRBJ2-1; possible D gene TRBD1, 5 bases. Germline V CDR1 and CDR2: SGHAT, FQNNGV. The CDR3 runs 15 residues. Trimming left V 4 bases short and J 2 bases short, with 12 bases between. The chain's CDR3 is CASSSITGPYNEQFF. The CDR3 nucleotides read TGTGCCAGCAGCTCCATAACAGGTCCCTACAATGAGCAGTTCTTC. Full variable domain (outside the CDR3, taken from reference TRBV11-2 and TRBJ2-1): EAGVAQSPRYKIIEKRQSVAFWCNPISGHATLYWYQQILGQGPKLLIQFQNNGVVDDSQLPKDRFSAERLKGVDSTLKIQPAKLEDSAVYLCASSSITGPYNEQFFGPGTRLTVL.

The chain uses TRBV29-1 and TRBJ2-1; D unclear. V was cut by 2 bases and J by 9 bases, with 8 bases left in between. Germline V gene data show CDR1 as SQVTM and CDR2 as ANQGSEA. The CDR3 contains 11 residues. The CDR3 region is CSVERLGEQFF. The CDR3 nucleotides read TGCAGCGTTGAACGGCTGGGTGAGCAGTTCTTC.

This clonotype was seen only a few times. This sequence joins TRBV7-9 and TRBJ2-5; weak D call: TRBD2 (5 bases). CDR1 is SEHNR and CDR2 is FQNEAQ in the germline V gene (reference sequence). This CDR3 contains 11 residues. Trimming took off 7 bases at V and 6 bases at J, with 9 bases between the two ends. The CDR3 region is CASTPGKTQYF. CDR3 DNA sequence: TGTGCCAGCACCCCGGGGAAGACCCAGTACTTC. Full variable domain (remainder filled in from reference TRBV7-9 and TRBJ2-5): DTGVSQNPRHKITKRGQNVTFRCDPISEHNRLYWYRQTLGQGPEFLTYFQNEAQLEKSRLLSDRFSAERPKGSFSTLEIQRTEQGDSAMYLCASTPGKTQYFGPGTRLLVL.

The chain couples TRBV2 to TRBJ2-1; 7 bases line up with TRBD1. The length of the CDR3 is 15 residues. V lost 7 bases and J lost 4; bases outside the gene matches: 10. CDR1 and CDR2 (germline): SNHLY, FYNNEI. CDR3 DNA sequence: TGTGCCAGCAAGGCTTCCGGGACAGCATACAATGAGCAGTTCTTC. Translation gives CASKASGTAYNEQFF.